This T cell receptor beta chain was observed in a study of human T cells and chemical hapten exposure. About the research overall: Mostly female patients had alopecia areata, totalis or universalis.

Time point given: patch test 1, 2 weeks after DPC sensitization. Treatment here: therapeutic diphenylcyclopropenone sensitization with weekly scalp DPC. TCRdb re-analysed the RACE reads in MiXCR, keeping a single row per CDR3 protein. Among roughly 200,000 distinct CDR3 sequences listed, approximately 20% were seen once. This clonotype was detected a few times. CDR1 is MDHEN, CDR2 SYDVKM, per germline. The V gene lost 10 bases and the J gene lost 11 bases, with 17 bases spanning the gap. The CDR3 totals 11 residues. The specimen comprised whole blood, sampled in connection with sensitization to the hapten diphenylcyclopropenone (DPC). The rearrangement links TRBV28 to TRBJ1-1; D unresolved. The TCR was taken from a woman aged 45-65 years with alopecia areata. Some clones in this sample may be carry-over from other donors' samples. As DNA, the CDR3 is TGTGCCACCAAGGACCGGCCAATGGCTTTCTTT. Its translation is CATKDRPMAFF.